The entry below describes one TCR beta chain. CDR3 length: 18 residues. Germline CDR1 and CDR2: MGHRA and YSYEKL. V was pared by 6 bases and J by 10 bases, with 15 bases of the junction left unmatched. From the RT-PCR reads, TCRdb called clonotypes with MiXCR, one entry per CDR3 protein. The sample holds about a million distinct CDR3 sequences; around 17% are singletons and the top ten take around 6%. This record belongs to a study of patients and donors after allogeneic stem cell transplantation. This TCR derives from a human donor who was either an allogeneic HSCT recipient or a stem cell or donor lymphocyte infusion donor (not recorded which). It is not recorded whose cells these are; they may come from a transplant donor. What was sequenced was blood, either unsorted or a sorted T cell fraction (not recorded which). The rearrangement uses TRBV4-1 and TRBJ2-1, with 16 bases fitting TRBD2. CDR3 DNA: TGCGCCAGCAGTTTCAAGTTGGGACTAGCGGGGGGGCCGGGGGAGCAGTTCTTC. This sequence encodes CASSFKLGLAGGPGEQFF.